The 8 T cell receptor beta chains reported below all come from one sample, sequenced in a study of T cell clonality in common variable immunodeficiency. Only in-frame clones appear in the TCRdb table, and some are missing; sequencing was by immunoSEQ multiplex PCR. This repertoire holds 50,000 or so clones, and none appear only once. The specimen was peripheral blood mononuclear cells. The origin of the receptors is a person aged 18 to 75 in good health.

This clone was seen ten or more times. Coverage ceases 3 residues before the CDR3 finishes, and the germline J gene fills in the end. The chain carries TRBV7-9 and TRBJ2-5, with 8 bases lining up with TRBD2. Germline CDR1 reads SEHNR; CDR2 reads FQNEAQ (reference sequence). The ends lost 4 bases at V and 2 bases at J; junction bases unmatched: 3. This CDR3 has 14 residues. The CDR3 sequence is CASSSTSAQETQYF. The sequenced part of the CDR3 DNA is TGTGCCAGCAGCTCGACTAGCGCTCAAGAGACC.

This clone came up many times. The CDR3 extends 3 residues past the end of the read, so its final part is completed from the germline J gene. The V and J genes are TRBV18 and TRBJ2-7; possible D gene TRBD2, 5 bases. Trimming left V 6 bases short and J 2 bases short, with 17 bases between. Germline V gene sequence: CDR1 KGHSH, CDR2 LQKENI. This CDR3 contains 15 residues. The covered CDR3 bases are TGTGCCAGCTCTCTCGGGGTCACCTTCACCTACGAG. Translating gives CASSLGVTFTYE. In full, the CDR3 reads CASSLGVTFTYEQYF. Full variable domain (outside the CDR3, taken from reference TRBV18 and TRBJ2-7): NAGVMQNPRHLVRRRGQEARLRCSPMKGHSHVYWYRQLPEEGLKFMVYLQKENIIDESGMPKERFSAEFPKEGPSILRIQQVVRGDSAAYFCASSLGVTFTYEQYFGPGTRLTVT.

In this sample, this clone turned up many times. The read ends 3 residues shy of where the CDR3 ends; the end is completed using the germline J gene. This chain uses TRBV7-8 with TRBJ2-6; tentative D call: TRBD2 (6 bases). Looked up from germline, CDR1 is SGHVS and CDR2 is FQNEAQ. V dropped 1 base and J dropped 0 bases, with 10 bases sitting between them. This CDR3 has 17 amino acids. Partial CDR3 DNA: TGTGCCAGCAGCTTAGGTGGAGGGTCCTCTGGGGCCAACGTC. It encodes CASSLGGGSSGANV. The entire CDR3 reads CASSLGGGSSGANVLTF.

In this sample, this clone turned up many times. Sequencing ends 3 residues short of the CDR3 end; the germline J gene provides the rest. This rearrangement joins TRBV2 to TRBJ2-7; D is uncertain. The germline V gene encodes CDR1 SNHLY and CDR2 FYNNEI. Deletions cut 7 bases from V and 3 bases from J, with 13 bases between. This CDR3 has 13 amino acids. The part of the CDR3 DNA that was read is TGTGCCAGCAATTTCTCCCCGGGCTACGAG. Its protein is CASNFSPGYE. In full, the CDR3 reads CASNFSPGYEQYF.

The table lists this clone with many counts. The missing CDR3 end, 3 residues past where the read stops, is filled in from the germline J gene. The chain links TRBV19 to TRBJ2-5; 10 bases fit TRBD2. The CDR3 spans 15 residues. CDR1 LNHDA and CDR2 SQIVND come from the germline V gene (reference sequence). J gave up 7 bases and V 3 bases, and 8 bases lay outside the gene matches. CDR3 DNA, as far as it was read: TGTGCCAGTAGTATCGGGGGACTAGCGAGGGGGACC. It yields the protein CASSIGGLARGT. The entire CDR3 sequence reads CASSIGGLARGTQYF.

This clone was observed many times. The missing CDR3 end, 3 residues past where the read stops, is filled in from the germline J gene. The chain joins TRBV15 to TRBJ1-4; 9 nucleotides align to TRBD1. Germline V CDR1 and CDR2: LNHNV, YYDKDF (reference sequence). The CDR3 length is 17 residues. The CDR3 region is CAARGTGTVATNEKLFF. The CDR3 DNA, read in part, is TGTGCTGCCAGAGGGACAGGGACAGTCGCAACTAATGAAAAA.

This clone came up many times. The CDR3 end falls 3 residues outside the read, so it is completed with the germline J gene. The chain carries TRBV18 and TRBJ2-7; D uncertain. This CDR3 has 13 amino acids. The ends were cut back, 2 bases at V and 6 bases at J, with 11 bases in the middle. The germline V gene encodes CDR1 KGHSH and CDR2 LQKENI. The sequenced CDR3 bases are TGTGCCAGCTCACCATCACGCAGGTTCGAG. Residues: CASSPSRRFE. The whole CDR3 is CASSPSRRFEQYF.

Only a few counts were recorded for this clone. A much larger clonotype is one base distant, so this may be a read error. Read coverage stops 3 residues before the CDR3 terminus; the germline J gene supplies the remainder. J is TRBJ2-3 and V is TRBV2; D uncertain. This CDR3 spans 15 amino acids. Germline CDR1 SNHLY, CDR2 FYNNEI. This CDR3 reads CASSEAYRASETQYF. The CDR3 bases that were read are TGTGCCAGCAGTGAAGCCTACAGAGCATCCGAGACG.